This TCR beta chain originates from a study of technical replicates of blood from several donors. Trimming left V 5 bases short and J 0 bases short, with 22 bases between. There are 18 residues in the CDR3. The germline CDR1 and CDR2 sequences are SGHAT and FQNNGV. TCRdb's table, derived via immunoSEQ multiplex PCR, lists solely in-frame clones and lacks some. The sample lists 45,000 to 65,000 clones, less than 95% occurring once. Sequences were obtained from T cells isolated from PBMCs. The sequence was collected from a human donor in good health. The V gene is TRBV11-2, the J gene TRBJ1-1; a possible D gene is TRBD1 (5 bases). CDR3: CASSVGWGGMPLNTEAFF. The CDR3 DNA is TGTGCCAGCAGCGTTGGGTGGGGGGGAATGCCCCTGAACACTGAAGCTTTCTTT.